The clone carrying this T cell receptor beta chain showed up just a few times. Its target is not known. A junction end diverges from the germline sequence, so it may reflect a read error. The data are from a study of cytomegalovirus exposure and HLA in healthy donors. Findings of the study overall: Sequences of the TCR beta chain were said to predict the HLA-A and HLA-B alleles of most subjects accurately. In vitro experiments confirmed that three CMV-associated chains were specific for CMV antigens.

With 60 Vbeta and 13 Jbeta primers, the PCR was carried out. TCRdb's table, derived via immunoSEQ multiplex PCR, lists solely in-frame clones and lacks some. The sample contains 150,000 to 200,000 clones, approximately 80% of which appear only once. From germline, CDR1 is SGDLS and CDR2 YYNGEE. This CDR3 contains 13 residues. The chain recombines TRBV9 with TRBJ2-3; tentative D call: TRBD1 (5 bases). What was sequenced was PBMCs. This TCR was sampled from a woman aged 40 to 49 in good health and CMV-seronegative. For the CDR3, the DNA is TGTGCCAGCAGCGTAGGGGGCACAGGTACGCAGTATTTT. Its translation: CASSVGGTGTQYF.